This T cell receptor (beta chain) was identified during a study of vaccination and CD4 T cells after COVID-19 (dated by TCRdb to between 2021 and 2024). General notes on the study: Convalescent patients had a positive SARS-CoV-2 result on nasal swab PCR, and of these patients, several had mild disease and one had severe disease. In the convalescent cohort there were six males and four females, among whom were two Hispanic individuals, seven Caucasians, two Asians and one multiracial person. Two doses of either the Pfizer-BioNTech BNT162b2 vaccine (n=8) or the Moderna mRNA-1273 vaccine (n=2) were administered to participants. Post-COVID blood samples were collected from convalescent patients a median of around 100 days after diagnosis, with a range of roughly 30 to 161 days. Post-vaccine blood samples were taken a median of 72 days after the second vaccine dose, with a range of 14 to 241 days. Culture stimuli were overlapping spike peptide pools from SARS-CoV-2 and from the common cold coronaviruses HCoV-NL63, HCoV-OC43 and HCoV-229E. As controls, cultures received a CEFX viral epitope pool (the positive control), an HIV-1 Nef peptide pool (the negative control), or no peptide at all. The spike-specific CD4+ TCR repertoire was compared before and after mRNA vaccination in 10 COVID-19 convalescent patients and several infection-naive healthy vaccine recipients.

On the study overall, not on this receptor specifically: The number of convalescent patients in the study was relatively small, and the study did not examine early timepoints following natural infection. The median number of SARS-CoV-2-reactive clonotypes rose from under 25 after infection to 38 after vaccination, but the change was not significant. Among convalescent patients, a median around 83% of the SARS-CoV-2-reactive clones seen after vaccination appeared only after vaccination, which suggests priming specific to the vaccine. In convalescent patients, nearly all vaccine-specific clones (304 of 307) were found to be mono-reactive for SARS-CoV-2 spike rather than cross-reactive with common cold coronaviruses.

Per the publication, the treatment or condition label means: roughly 10-day PBMC culture with coronavirus spike peptide pools or control peptides (ViraFEST assay). The ViraFEST assay, used in the study, expanded antigen-specific T cells with peptide pools and then identified the expanded clonotypes through TCR sequencing. Positive SARS-CoV-2 PCR tests in the convalescent patients dated from March to December 2020, before Alpha, Beta and Delta variants emerged in the United States. Each well held around 2 million PBMCs cultured with around 9 ug/ml peptide pools in IMDM containing 5% human AB serum and 9.5 to 10 IU/ml IL-2. On days 3 and 7, half of the culture medium was replaced with fresh IL-2-containing medium. CD4+ T cells were isolated after around 11 days of culture through negative selection using the EasySep CD4+ T cell isolation kit. PBMCs were separated from whole blood using Ficoll-Paque Plus gradient centrifugation and then either used fresh or cryopreserved at -140C. Culture conditions were generally each tested in triplicate wells.

Receptors were amplified or captured by PCR. At the Johns Hopkins FTIC core, DNA from the cultured CD4+ T cells underwent TCR sequencing with the Oncomine TCR Beta short-read assay. Genomic DNA was extracted from the cultured CD4+ T cells with the QIAamp micro DNA kit. Oncomine TCR Beta libraries from cultured CD4+ T cells were pooled using unique dual indexes and sequenced on an Illumina iSeq 100. As for how the authors treated the data: Non-productive sequences were removed, and CDR3s not starting with C, not ending with F or W, or shorter than 7 amino acids were discarded. Antigen-specific clonotypes were identified using the MANAFEST web application through comparison of peptide-stimulated wells with reference and other culture wells. Positive clones required FDR below 0.05, an odds ratio above 5, and productive frequency above 0.1% in at least two of three replicate wells. Clonotypes that were significantly expanded in both SARS-CoV-2 spike wells and at least one common cold coronavirus spike condition were defined as cross-reactive. CDR3 homology was assessed with Levenshtein distances (stringdist) and unrooted phylogenetic trees (ape) in R version 3.6.1. The public reads were run again by TCRdb, first through fastp at Q25 and then through MiXCR, and only productive beta chains were kept. Entries that share a CDR3 protein sequence are merged under the most common genes and DNA. The V and J calls and clone size are TCRdb's, not the authors'. Across this sample there are roughly 12,000 distinct CDR3 sequences, with around half seen only once. Of the sample, roughly 27% is held by the ten largest clones.

The germline V gene supplies CDR1 SGHVT and CDR2 SQSDAQ. Inclusive of the bounding cysteine and phenylalanine, the CDR3 is 18 residues long. Only the CDR3 portion is preserved as DNA: 54 bases, with reading frame beginning at the first base. Compared with germline, V lacks 5 bases and J lacks 0 bases; bases without a gene match: 12. As to this clonotype: Its antigen remains unidentified. No base qualities exist here, and no much larger clone lies one base off it.

Sequences were obtained from CD4+ T cells from blood, cultured in vitro. This receptor was obtained from a human donor who had recovered from COVID-19. This receptor chain uses TRBV7-4 and TRBJ1-5, and 8 junctional nucleotides match TRBD1. The sequenced DNA is TGTGCCAGCAGCCTCGGACAGGGATTGTCGCGTAGCAATCAGCCCCAGCATTTT. Translated, this gives CASSLGQGLSRSNQPQHF.